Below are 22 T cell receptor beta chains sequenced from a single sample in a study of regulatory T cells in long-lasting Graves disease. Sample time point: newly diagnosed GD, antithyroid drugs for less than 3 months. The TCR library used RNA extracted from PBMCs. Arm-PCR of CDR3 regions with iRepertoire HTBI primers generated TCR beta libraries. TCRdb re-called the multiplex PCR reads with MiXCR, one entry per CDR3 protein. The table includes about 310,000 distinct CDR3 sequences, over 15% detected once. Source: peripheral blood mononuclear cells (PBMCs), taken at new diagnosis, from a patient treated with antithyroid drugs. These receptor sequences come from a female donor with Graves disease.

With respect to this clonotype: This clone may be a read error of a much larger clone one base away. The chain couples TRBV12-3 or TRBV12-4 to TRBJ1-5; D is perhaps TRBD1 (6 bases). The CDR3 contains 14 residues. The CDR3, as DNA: TGTGCCGGCAGTTTTCGGTCCGGGGGCCAGCCCCAGCATTTT. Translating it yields CAGSFRSGGQPQHF.

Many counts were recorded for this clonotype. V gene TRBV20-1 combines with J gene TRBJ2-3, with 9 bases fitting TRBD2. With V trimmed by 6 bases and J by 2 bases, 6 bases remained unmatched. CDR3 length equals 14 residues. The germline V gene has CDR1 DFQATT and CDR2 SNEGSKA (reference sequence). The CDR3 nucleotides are TGCAGTGCCCTGATAGCGGGGGACACAGATACGCAGTATTTT. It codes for CSALIAGDTDTQYF.

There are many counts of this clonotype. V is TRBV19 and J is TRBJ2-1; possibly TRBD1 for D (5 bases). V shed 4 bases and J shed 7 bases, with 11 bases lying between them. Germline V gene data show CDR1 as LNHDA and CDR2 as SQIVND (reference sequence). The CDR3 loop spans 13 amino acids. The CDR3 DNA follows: TGTGCCAGTAGTACAGGGTGGCCTAATGAGCAGTTCTTC. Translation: CASSTGWPNEQFF.

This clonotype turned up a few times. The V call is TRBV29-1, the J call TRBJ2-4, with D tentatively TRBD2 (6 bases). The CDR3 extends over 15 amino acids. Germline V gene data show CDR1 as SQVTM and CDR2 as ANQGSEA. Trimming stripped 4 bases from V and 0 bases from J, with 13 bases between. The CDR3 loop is CSVGSISGAKNIQYF. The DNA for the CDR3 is TGCAGCGTTGGTTCAATTAGCGGAGCCAAAAACATTCAGTACTTC.

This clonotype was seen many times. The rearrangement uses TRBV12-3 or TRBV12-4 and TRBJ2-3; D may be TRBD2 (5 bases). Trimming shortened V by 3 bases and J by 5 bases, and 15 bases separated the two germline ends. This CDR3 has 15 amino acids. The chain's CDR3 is CASSFRGWSGDTQYF. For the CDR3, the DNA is TGTGCCAGCAGTTTCAGAGGTTGGAGCGGAGATACGCAGTATTTT.

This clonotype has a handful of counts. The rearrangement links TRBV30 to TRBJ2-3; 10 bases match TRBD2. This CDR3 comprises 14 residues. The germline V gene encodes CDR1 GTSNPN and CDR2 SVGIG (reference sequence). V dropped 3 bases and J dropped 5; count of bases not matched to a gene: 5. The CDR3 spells CAWRGGTSEDTQYF. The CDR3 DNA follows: TGTGCCTGGAGAGGGGGGACTAGCGAAGATACGCAGTATTTT.

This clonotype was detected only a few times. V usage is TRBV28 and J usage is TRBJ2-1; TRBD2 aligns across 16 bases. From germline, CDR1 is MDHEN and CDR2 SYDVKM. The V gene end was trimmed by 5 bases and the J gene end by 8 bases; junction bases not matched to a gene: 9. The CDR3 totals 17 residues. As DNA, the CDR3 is TGTGCCAGCAGTCACCCCGGGACTAGCGGGAGGGCGGATGAGCAGTTCTTC. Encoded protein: CASSHPGTSGRADEQFF.

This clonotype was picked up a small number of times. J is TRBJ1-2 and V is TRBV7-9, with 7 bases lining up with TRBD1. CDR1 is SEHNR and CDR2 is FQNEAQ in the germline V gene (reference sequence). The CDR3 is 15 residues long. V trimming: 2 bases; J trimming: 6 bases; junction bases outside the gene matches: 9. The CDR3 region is CASSLSVRGGDGYTF. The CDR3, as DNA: TGTGCCAGCAGCTTATCGGTCAGGGGGGGAGATGGCTACACCTTC.

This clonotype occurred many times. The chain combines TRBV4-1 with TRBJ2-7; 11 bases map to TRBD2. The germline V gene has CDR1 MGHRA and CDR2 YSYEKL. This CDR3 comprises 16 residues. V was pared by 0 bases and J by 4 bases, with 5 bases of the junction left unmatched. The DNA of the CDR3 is TGCGCCAGCAGCCAAGACCCTAGCGGGAGGTCATACGAGCAGTACTTC. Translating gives CASSQDPSGRSYEQYF.

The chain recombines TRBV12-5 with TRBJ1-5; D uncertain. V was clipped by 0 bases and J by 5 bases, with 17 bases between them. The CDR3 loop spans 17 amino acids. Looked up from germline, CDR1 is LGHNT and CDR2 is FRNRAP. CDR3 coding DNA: TGTGCTAGTGGTTTGGTACTGCCGGCAGTACTCCATCAGCCCCAGCATTTT. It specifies CASGLVLPAVLHQPQHF.

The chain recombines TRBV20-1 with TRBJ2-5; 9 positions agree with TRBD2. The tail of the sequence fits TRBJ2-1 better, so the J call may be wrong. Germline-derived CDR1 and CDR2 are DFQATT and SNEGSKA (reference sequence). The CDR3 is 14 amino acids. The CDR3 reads CSARAGGPQETQFF. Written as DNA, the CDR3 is TGCAGTGCTAGGGCGGGAGGGCCGCAGGAGACCCAGTTCTTC.

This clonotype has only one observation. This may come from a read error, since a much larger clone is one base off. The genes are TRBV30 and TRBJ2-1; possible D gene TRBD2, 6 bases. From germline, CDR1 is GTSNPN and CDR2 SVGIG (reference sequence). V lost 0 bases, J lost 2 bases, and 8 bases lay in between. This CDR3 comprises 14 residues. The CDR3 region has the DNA TGTGCCTGGAGTGTGGGAGGCCCCTACAATGAGCAGTTCTTC. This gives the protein CAWSVGGPYNEQFF.

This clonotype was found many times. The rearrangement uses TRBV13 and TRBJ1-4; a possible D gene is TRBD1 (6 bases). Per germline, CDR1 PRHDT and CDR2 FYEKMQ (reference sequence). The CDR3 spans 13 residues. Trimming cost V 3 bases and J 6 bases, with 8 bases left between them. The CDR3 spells CASSLGGDEKLFF. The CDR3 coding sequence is TGTGCCAGCAGCTTGGGGGGCGATGAAAAACTGTTTTTT.

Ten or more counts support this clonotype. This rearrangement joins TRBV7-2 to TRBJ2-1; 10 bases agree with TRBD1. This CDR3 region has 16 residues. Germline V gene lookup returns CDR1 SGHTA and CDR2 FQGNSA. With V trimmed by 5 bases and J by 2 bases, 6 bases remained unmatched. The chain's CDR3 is CASSLWGQGTYNEQFF. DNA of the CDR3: TGTGCCAGCAGCCTCTGGGGACAGGGGACCTACAATGAGCAGTTCTTC. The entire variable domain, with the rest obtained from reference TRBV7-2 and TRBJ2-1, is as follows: GAGVSQSPSNKVTEKGKDVELRCDPISGHTALYWYRQSLGQGLEFLIYFQGNSAPDKSGLPSDRFSAERTGGSVSTLTIQRTQQEDSAVYLCASSLWGQGTYNEQFFGPGTRLTVL.

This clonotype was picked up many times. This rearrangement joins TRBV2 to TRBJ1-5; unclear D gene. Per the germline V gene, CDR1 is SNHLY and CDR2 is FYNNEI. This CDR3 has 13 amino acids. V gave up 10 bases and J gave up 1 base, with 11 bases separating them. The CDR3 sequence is CATQADSNQPQHF. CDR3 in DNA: TGTGCCACTCAAGCGGACAGCAATCAGCCCCAGCATTTT.

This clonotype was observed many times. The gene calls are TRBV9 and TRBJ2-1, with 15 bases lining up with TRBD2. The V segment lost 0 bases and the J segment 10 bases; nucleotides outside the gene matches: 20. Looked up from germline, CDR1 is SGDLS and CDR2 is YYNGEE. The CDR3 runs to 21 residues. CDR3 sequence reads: CASSVGTSPGLAGGPRGEQFF. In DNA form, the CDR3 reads TGTGCCAGCAGCGTAGGGACTTCGCCTGGACTAGCGGGAGGGCCGCGAGGCGAGCAGTTCTTC. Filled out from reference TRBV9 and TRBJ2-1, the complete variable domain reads DSGVTQTPKHLITATGQRVTLRCSPRSGDLSVYWYQQSLDQGLQFLIQYYNGEERAKGNILERFSAQQFPDLHSELNLSSLELGDSALYFCASSVGTSPGLAGGPRGEQFFGPGTRLTVL.

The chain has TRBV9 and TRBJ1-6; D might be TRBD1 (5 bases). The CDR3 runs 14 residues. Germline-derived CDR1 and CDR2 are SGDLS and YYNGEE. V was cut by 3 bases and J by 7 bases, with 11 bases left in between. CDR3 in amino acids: CASSAGTVNSPLHF. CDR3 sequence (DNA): TGTGCCAGCAGCGCTGGGACGGTAAATTCACCCCTCCACTTT.

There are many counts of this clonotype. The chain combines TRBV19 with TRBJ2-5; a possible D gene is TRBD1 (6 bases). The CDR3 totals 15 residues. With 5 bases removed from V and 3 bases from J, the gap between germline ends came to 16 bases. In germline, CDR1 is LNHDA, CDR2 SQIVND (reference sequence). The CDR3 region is CASSAPIGGEETQYF. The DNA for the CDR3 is TGTGCCAGTAGTGCCCCAATAGGGGGTGAAGAGACCCAGTACTTC.

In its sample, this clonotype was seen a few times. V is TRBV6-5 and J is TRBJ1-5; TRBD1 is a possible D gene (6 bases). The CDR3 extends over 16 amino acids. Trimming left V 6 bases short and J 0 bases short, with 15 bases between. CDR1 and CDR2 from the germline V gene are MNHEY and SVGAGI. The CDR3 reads CASSYRAGDSNQPQHF. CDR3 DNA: TGTGCCAGCAGCTACCGGGCAGGGGATAGCAATCAGCCCCAGCATTTT.

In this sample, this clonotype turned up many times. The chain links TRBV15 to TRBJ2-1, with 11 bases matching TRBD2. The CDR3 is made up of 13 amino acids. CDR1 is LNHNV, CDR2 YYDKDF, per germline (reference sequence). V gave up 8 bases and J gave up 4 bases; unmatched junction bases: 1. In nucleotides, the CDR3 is TGTGCCACCCGACTAGCGGGATACAATGAGCAGTTCTTC. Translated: CATRLAGYNEQFF.

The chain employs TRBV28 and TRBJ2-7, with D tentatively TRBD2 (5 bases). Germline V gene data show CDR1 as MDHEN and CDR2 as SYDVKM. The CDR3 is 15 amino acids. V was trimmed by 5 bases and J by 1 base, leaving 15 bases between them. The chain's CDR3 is CASSIAGEKSYEQYF. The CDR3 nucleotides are TGTGCCAGCAGTATAGCCGGGGAAAAATCCTACGAGCAGTACTTC.

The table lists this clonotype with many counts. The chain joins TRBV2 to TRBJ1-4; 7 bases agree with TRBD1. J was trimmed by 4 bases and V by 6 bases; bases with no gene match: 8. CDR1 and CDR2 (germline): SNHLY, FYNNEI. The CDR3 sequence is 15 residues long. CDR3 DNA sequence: TGTGCCAGCAGGGGAGACAGGGTTAATAATGAAAAACTGTTTTTT. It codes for CASRGDRVNNEKLFF.